Following are 26 T cell receptor beta chains from one sample sequenced in a study of blood T cell repertoires in COVID-19. This table comes from immunoSEQ multiplex PCR, and its TCRdb copy is limited to in-frame clones, with some not included. The sample holds more than 150,000 clones, over 75% seen once. The sample consisted of peripheral blood. These receptors all stem from a man between 70 and 80 years old who had recovered from COVID-19.

CDR3 amino acids: CASSPRQGAGDTQYF. The CDR3 DNA reads as TGTGCCAGCTCACCTAGACAGGGGGCAGGTGATACGCAGTATTTT. This chain joins TRBV18 and TRBJ2-3, with 10 bases aligning to TRBD1. The CDR3 runs to 15 residues. Per germline, CDR1 KGHSH and CDR2 LQKENI. With 3 bases clipped from V and 6 bases from J, the junction kept 6 bases outside the gene matches.

V gene TRBV2 combines with J gene TRBJ1-5; maybe TRBD1 (6 bases). Trimming stripped 4 bases from V and 1 base from J, with 11 bases between. The V gene's germline CDR1 is SNHLY and CDR2 FYNNEI. The CDR3 loop spans 15 amino acids. The CDR3: CASSGPRGSNQPQHF. In DNA, the CDR3 is TGTGCCAGCAGTGGGCCCAGGGGCAGCAATCAGCCCCAGCATTTT.

The rearrangement uses TRBV27 and TRBJ2-1, with D perhaps matching TRBD1 (6 bases). The V end lost 1 base, the J end lost 0 bases, and 10 bases lay between the germline ends. Looked up from germline, CDR1 is MNHEY and CDR2 is SMNVEV (reference sequence). The CDR3 runs to 16 residues. CDR3 sequence (DNA): TGTGCCAGCAGTTTATGGGGGACATACTCCTACAATGAGCAGTTCTTC. It yields the protein CASSLWGTYSYNEQFF.

This clone was found once. The chain has TRBV18 and TRBJ1-2; TRBD1 might be the D (5 bases). Trimming shortened V by 2 bases and J by 4 bases, and 14 bases separated the two germline ends. The germline gives CDR1 KGHSH, CDR2 LQKENI. This CDR3 has 15 residues. CDR3 nucleotides: TGTGCCAGCTCACCATTAGGCCGGGACTTCTATGGCTACACCTTC. This sequence encodes CASSPLGRDFYGYTF. Drawing the rest from reference TRBV18 and TRBJ1-2, the complete variable domain is NAGVMQNPRHLVRRRGQEARLRCSPMKGHSHVYWYRQLPEEGLKFMVYLQKENIIDESGMPKERFSAEFPKEGPSILRIQQVVRGDSAAYFCASSPLGRDFYGYTFGSGTRLTVV.

A single count supports this clone. V gene TRBV6-5 combines with J gene TRBJ1-6, with unresolved D. Trimming cost V 6 bases and J 6 bases, with 3 bases left between them. The CDR3 consists of 11 residues. Germline V gene lookup returns CDR1 MNHEY and CDR2 SVGAGI. The CDR3 DNA reads TGTGCCAGCAGCTCTAATTCACCCCTCCACTTT. Amino acids: CASSSNSPLHF.

The chain links TRBV6-5 to TRBJ2-4; tentatively, D is TRBD2 (7 bases). This CDR3 has 15 amino acids. Germline CDR1 reads MNHEY; CDR2 reads SVGAGI. Trimming removed 8 bases from V and 3 bases from J, with 17 bases in between. DNA of the CDR3: TGTGCCAGCCAGCTGGGGGGGGCAGGCAAAAACATTCAGTACTTC. Its protein product is CASQLGGAGKNIQYF.

The count of this clone is one. The chain links TRBV6-2 or TRBV6-3 to TRBJ2-5; a weak D match, TRBD1 (5 bases). The germline V gene has CDR1 MNHEY and CDR2 SVGEGT. The CDR3 spans 12 residues. The ends were cut back, 5 bases at V and 3 bases at J, with 7 bases in the middle. CDR3 sequence reads: CASSRQKETQYF. CDR3 nucleotides: TGTGCCAGCAGTCGACAGAAAGAGACCCAGTACTTC.

This sequence joins TRBV4-1 and TRBJ2-1, with TRBD1 as a possible D gene (5 bases). V dropped 3 bases and J dropped 1 base, with 10 bases sitting between them. This CDR3 is built from 15 residues. Germline CDR1 is MGHRA and CDR2 is YSYEKL. The chain's CDR3 is CASSHQGESYNEQFF. DNA for the CDR3: TGCGCCAGCAGCCACCAGGGTGAGTCCTACAATGAGCAGTTCTTC.

The rearrangement links TRBV5-1 to TRBJ1-2, with D possibly TRBD1 on 5 matching bases. With 1 base removed from V and 3 bases from J, the gap between germline ends came to 13 bases. The CDR3 length is 15 residues. Germline V gene data show CDR1 as SGHRS and CDR2 as YFSETQ. In DNA form, the CDR3 reads TGCGCCAGCAGCTTGCAGGGCCAGACGGACTATGGCTACACCTTC. Translation: CASSLQGQTDYGYTF.

J is TRBJ2-7 and V is TRBV6-5; tentatively, D is TRBD2 (6 bases). The V end was cut by 7 bases, the J end by 0 bases, with 16 bases between. The CDR3 spans 15 residues. Germline loops: CDR1 MNHEY, CDR2 SVGAGI. The CDR3 coding sequence is TGTGCCAGCATTCACGCCGGGACTTTCTCCTACGAGCAGTACTTC. This encodes CASIHAGTFSYEQYF.

The chain has TRBV5-4 and TRBJ2-3, with 8 bases identical to TRBD2. CDR1 and CDR2 (germline): SGHNT, YYREEE (reference sequence). This CDR3 region has 17 residues. V trimming: 4 bases; J trimming: 0 bases; junction bases outside the gene matches: 10. This chain's CDR3 is CASSGGKRESSTDTQYF. In DNA, the CDR3 is TGTGCCAGCAGCGGGGGAAAGCGGGAGAGTAGCACAGATACGCAGTATTTT. Combining the CDR3 with reference TRBV5-4 and TRBJ2-3 gives the whole variable domain ETGVTQSPTHLIKTRGQQVTLRCSSQSGHNTVSWYQQALGQGPQFIFQYYREEENGRGNFPPRFSGLQFPNYSSELNVNALELDDSALYLCASSGGKRESSTDTQYFGPGTRLTVL.

This chain uses TRBV4-3 with TRBJ1-5, with no clear D. CDR1 and CDR2 from the germline V gene are LGHNA and YSLEER. V lost 1 base to trimming and J lost 6 bases, with 22 bases between them. The CDR3 is made up of 18 amino acids. CDR3 sequence reads: CASSQAPVSGPPSQPQHF. The DNA for the CDR3 is TGCGCCAGCAGCCAAGCCCCTGTCTCTGGGCCGCCGAGTCAGCCCCAGCATTTT.

The chain employs TRBV9 and TRBJ2-3; D may be TRBD1 (5 bases). Trimming removed 0 bases from V and 0 bases from J, with 11 bases in between. The germline V gene encodes CDR1 SGDLS and CDR2 YYNGEE. The CDR3 loop spans 16 amino acids. CDR3 in DNA: TGTGCCAGCAGCGTAGGTCTATGGGGCAGCACAGATACGCAGTATTTT. It specifies CASSVGLWGSTDTQYF. The full variable domain, completed using reference TRBV9 and TRBJ2-3, is DSGVTQTPKHLITATGQRVTLRCSPRSGDLSVYWYQQSLDQGLQFLIQYYNGEERAKGNILERFSAQQFPDLHSELNLSSLELGDSALYFCASSVGLWGSTDTQYFGPGTRLTVL.

The chain employs TRBV7-9 and TRBJ2-5, with TRBD1 matching over 11 bases. The CDR3 extends over 14 amino acids. V trimming: 10 bases; J trimming: 5 bases; junction bases outside the gene matches: 9. Germline CDR1 is SEHNR and CDR2 is FQNEAQ (reference sequence). CDR3: CAIADRGLSETQYF. CDR3 sequence (DNA): TGTGCCATCGCGGACAGGGGGCTGTCGGAGACCCAGTACTTC.

The CDR3 loop reads CASGAGGFEAFF. CDR3 coding DNA: TGTGCCAGCGGGGCCGGGGGTTTTGAAGCTTTCTTT. The chain uses TRBV27 and TRBJ1-1, with a weak D call TRBD1 (5 bases). The ends were cut back, 8 bases at V and 7 bases at J, with 14 bases in the middle. Germline V lookup: CDR1 MNHEY, CDR2 SMNVEV (reference sequence). The CDR3 extends over 12 amino acids.

The chain is built from TRBV10-2 and TRBJ2-1; TRBD2 might be the D (5 bases). Trimming left V 8 bases short and J 4 bases short, with 6 bases between. CDR3 length: 11 residues. The germline V gene has CDR1 WSHSY and CDR2 SAAADI. The CDR3 is CASEGYNEQFF. The CDR3 coding sequence is TGCGCCAGCGAGGGATACAATGAGCAGTTCTTC.

This clone was seen just once. The genes are TRBV18 and TRBJ2-3; 12 nucleotides align to TRBD2. V lost 6 bases to trimming and J lost 3 bases; unmatched junction nucleotides: 4. CDR1 and CDR2 (germline): KGHSH, LQKENI. This CDR3 has 15 amino acids. As DNA, the CDR3 is TGTGCCAGCTCCCTAGCGGGAGGGGATACAGATACGCAGTATTTT. Translating it yields CASSLAGGDTDTQYF.

This chain connects TRBV6-1 to TRBJ2-7; 10 nucleotides agree with TRBD1. Germline V gene sequence: CDR1 MNHNS, CDR2 SASEGT. The CDR3 has 15 residues. The J segment lost 0 bases and the V segment lost 3 bases, leaving 2 bases of the junction unmatched. CDR3 coding DNA: TGTGCCAGCAGTGAGGGACAGGGGCGCTCCTACGAGCAGTACTTC. It encodes CASSEGQGRSYEQYF.

On this clone: With a much larger clone just one base away, this may be a read error. Other DNA sequences within the sample encode an identical CDR3. The chain has TRBV7-9 and TRBJ2-7; TRBD1 is a possible D gene (6 bases). The V gene lost 4 bases and the J gene lost 6 bases, with 10 bases spanning the gap. Germline V gene sequence: CDR1 SEHNR, CDR2 FQNEAQ (reference sequence). The CDR3 totals 12 residues. The CDR3 DNA reads TGTGCCAGCAGCTCGACAGGCGGCGAGCAGTACTTC. This gives the protein CASSSTGGEQYF.

The chain carries TRBV7-2 and TRBJ1-2, with TRBD1 matching over 9 bases. Germline V gives CDR1 SGHTA, CDR2 FQGNSA. This CDR3 comprises 14 residues. The V and J ends lost 5 bases and 2 bases, in that order; junction bases with no gene match: 3. The CDR3: CASSKGTGNYGYTF. In DNA, the CDR3 is TGTGCCAGCAGCAAAGGGACAGGGAACTATGGCTACACCTTC.

The chain couples TRBV4-1 to TRBJ2-3; D is possibly TRBD2 (6 bases). The germline V gene has CDR1 MGHRA and CDR2 YSYEKL. Trimming left V 0 bases short and J 3 bases short, with 13 bases between. This CDR3 region has 16 residues. The chain's CDR3 is CASSQDGGGRTDTQYF. The CDR3 region has the DNA TGCGCCAGCAGCCAAGATGGGGGTGGGAGGACAGATACGCAGTATTTT.

The V and J genes are TRBV6-5 and TRBJ1-2, with 9 positions matching TRBD1. The CDR3 runs to 14 residues. The V and J ends lost 5 bases and 5 bases, in that order; junction bases with no gene match: 6. Germline-derived CDR1 and CDR2 are MNHEY and SVGAGI. CDR3 nucleotides: TGTGCCAGCAGTCGAGGGACAGGGACATATGGCTACACCTTC. Its protein product is CASSRGTGTYGYTF.

The chain joins TRBV15 to TRBJ1-4; 8 bases agree with TRBD1. V gave up 5 bases and J gave up 7 bases; unmatched junction bases: 9. CDR1 and CDR2 (germline): LNHNV, YYDKDF (reference sequence). The CDR3 totals 15 residues. The CDR3 DNA reads TGTGCCACCAGCGGACCAAAACAGGGGGGTGAAAAACTGTTTTTT. It specifies CATSGPKQGGEKLFF.

The V call is TRBV28, the J call TRBJ1-3, with D perhaps matching TRBD1 (6 bases). The V end was cut by 4 bases, the J end by 1 base, with 8 bases between. Germline V gene data show CDR1 as MDHEN and CDR2 as SYDVKM. This CDR3 comprises 14 residues. The chain's CDR3 is CASSSGTSGNTIYF. In DNA form, the CDR3 reads TGTGCCAGCAGTTCCGGGACATCTGGAAACACCATATATTTT.

The chain recombines TRBV11-3 with TRBJ2-1; 13 bases align to TRBD2. J was trimmed by 10 bases and V by 5 bases; bases with no gene match: 5. CDR3 length: 14 amino acids. From germline, CDR1 is SGHNT and CDR2 YENEEA. CDR3 DNA sequence: TGTGCCAGCAGCCCCGGACTAGCGGGAGTCGAGCAGTTCTTC. Encoded protein: CASSPGLAGVEQFF.

This clone was recorded once. This rearrangement joins TRBV5-1 to TRBJ1-6, with D possibly being TRBD1 (6 bases). The CDR3 runs 16 residues. Germline V gene data show CDR1 as SGHRS and CDR2 as YFSETQ. Trimming removed 5 bases at V and 5 bases at J, with 17 bases between. CDR3 in amino acids: CASSDRPGADNSPLHF. CDR3 sequence (DNA): TGCGCCAGCAGTGACCGTCCAGGGGCCGATAATTCACCCCTCCACTTT.